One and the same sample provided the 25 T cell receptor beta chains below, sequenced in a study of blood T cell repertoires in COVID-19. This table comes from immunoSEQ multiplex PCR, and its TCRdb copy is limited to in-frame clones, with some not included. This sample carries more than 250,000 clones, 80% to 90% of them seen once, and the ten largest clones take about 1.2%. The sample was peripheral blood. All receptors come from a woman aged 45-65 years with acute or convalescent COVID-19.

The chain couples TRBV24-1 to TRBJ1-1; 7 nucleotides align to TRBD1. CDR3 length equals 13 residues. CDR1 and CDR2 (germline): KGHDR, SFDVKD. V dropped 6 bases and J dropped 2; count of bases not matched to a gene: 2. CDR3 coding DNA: TGTGCCACCAGTCAAGGGGGCAACACTGAAGCTTTCTTT. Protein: CATSQGGNTEAFF.

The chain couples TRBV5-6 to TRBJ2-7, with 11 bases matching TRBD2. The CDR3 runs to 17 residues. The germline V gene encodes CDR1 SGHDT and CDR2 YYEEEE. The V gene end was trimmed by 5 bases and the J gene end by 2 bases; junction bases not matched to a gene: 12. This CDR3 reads CASSPTRLAGLTYEQYF. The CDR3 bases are TGTGCCAGCAGTCCCACCCGACTAGCGGGGTTGACCTACGAGCAGTACTTC.

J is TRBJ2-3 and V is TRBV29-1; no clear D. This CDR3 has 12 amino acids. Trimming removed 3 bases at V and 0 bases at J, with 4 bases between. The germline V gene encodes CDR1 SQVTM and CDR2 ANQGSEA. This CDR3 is CSVDPSTDTQYF. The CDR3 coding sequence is TGCAGCGTTGACCCAAGCACAGATACGCAGTATTTT.

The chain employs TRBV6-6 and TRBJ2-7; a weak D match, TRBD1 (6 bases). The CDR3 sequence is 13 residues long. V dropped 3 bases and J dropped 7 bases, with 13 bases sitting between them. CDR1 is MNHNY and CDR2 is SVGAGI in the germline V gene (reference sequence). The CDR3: CASSYGGPGEQYV. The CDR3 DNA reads TGTGCCAGCAGTTATGGGGGCCCTGGGGAGCAGTACGTC.

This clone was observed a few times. The CDR3 DNA follows: TGCGCCAGCAGCCAAGTAGGGGATGGCACAGATACGCAGTATTTT. This codes for CASSQVGDGTDTQYF. The gene calls are TRBV4-3 and TRBJ2-3; a possible D gene is TRBD1 (5 bases). Looked up from germline, CDR1 is LGHNA and CDR2 is YSLEER. The CDR3 is 15 residues long. V lost 1 base and J 1 base, leaving 9 bases between the germline ends.

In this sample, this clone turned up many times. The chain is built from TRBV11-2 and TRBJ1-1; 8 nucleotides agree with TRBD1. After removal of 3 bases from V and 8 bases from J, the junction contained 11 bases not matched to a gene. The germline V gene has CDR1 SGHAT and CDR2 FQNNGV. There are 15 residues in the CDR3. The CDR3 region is CASSFYGAGTGEAFF. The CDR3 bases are TGTGCCAGCAGCTTTTATGGCGCCGGGACAGGCGAAGCTTTCTTT.

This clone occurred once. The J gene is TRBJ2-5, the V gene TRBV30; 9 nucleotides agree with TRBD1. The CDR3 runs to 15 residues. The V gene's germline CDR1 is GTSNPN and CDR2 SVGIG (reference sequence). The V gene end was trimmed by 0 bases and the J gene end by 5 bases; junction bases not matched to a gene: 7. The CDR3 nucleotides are TGTGCCTGGAGTGTTACAGGGGGCTGGAAGGAGACCCAGTACTTC. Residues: CAWSVTGGWKETQYF.

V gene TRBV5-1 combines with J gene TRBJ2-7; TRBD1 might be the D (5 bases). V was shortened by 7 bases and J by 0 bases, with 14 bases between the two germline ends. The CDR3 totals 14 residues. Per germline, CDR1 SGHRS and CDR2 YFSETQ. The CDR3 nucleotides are TGCGCCAGCGGGGCTGTTCCAAGCTCCTACGAGCAGTACTTC. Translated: CASGAVPSSYEQYF.

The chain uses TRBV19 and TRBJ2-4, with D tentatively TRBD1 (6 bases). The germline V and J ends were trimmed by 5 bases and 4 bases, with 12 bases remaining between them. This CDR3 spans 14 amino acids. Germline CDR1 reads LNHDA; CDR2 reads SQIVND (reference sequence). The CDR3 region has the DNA TGTGCCAGTAGTGCCCGGGACACAAAAAACATTCAGTACTTC. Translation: CASSARDTKNIQYF.

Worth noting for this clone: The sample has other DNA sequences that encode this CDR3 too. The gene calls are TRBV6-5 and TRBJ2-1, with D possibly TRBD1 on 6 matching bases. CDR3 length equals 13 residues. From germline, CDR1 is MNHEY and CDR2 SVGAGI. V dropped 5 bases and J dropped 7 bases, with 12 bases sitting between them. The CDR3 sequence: CASSTDRGNEQFF. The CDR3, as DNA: TGTGCCAGCAGTACGGACAGAGGGAATGAGCAGTTCTTC.

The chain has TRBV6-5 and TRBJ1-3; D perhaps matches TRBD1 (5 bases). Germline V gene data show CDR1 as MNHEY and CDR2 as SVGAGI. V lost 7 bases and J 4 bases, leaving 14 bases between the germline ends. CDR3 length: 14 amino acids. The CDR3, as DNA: TGTGCCAGCACCCGAGGAGGGGAGGGAAACACCATATATTTT. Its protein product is CASTRGGEGNTIYF.

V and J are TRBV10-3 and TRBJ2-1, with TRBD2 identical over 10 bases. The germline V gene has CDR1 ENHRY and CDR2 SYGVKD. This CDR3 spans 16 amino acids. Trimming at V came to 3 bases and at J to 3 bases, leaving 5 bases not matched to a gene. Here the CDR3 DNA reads TGTGCCATCAGTGACACTAGCGGGGCCTACTACAATGAGCAGTTCTTC. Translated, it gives CAISDTSGAYYNEQFF.

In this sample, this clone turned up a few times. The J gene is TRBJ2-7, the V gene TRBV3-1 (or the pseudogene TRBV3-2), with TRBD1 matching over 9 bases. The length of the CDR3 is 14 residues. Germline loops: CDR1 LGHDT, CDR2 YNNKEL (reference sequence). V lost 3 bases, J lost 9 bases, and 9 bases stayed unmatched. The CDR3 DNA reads TGTGCCAGCAGCCAGGGGGGACAGGGTATCGGGCAGTACTTC. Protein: CASSQGGQGIGQYF.

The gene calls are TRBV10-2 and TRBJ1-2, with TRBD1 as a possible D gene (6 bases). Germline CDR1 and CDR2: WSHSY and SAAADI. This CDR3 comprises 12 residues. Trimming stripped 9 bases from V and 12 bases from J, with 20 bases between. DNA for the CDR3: TGCGCCAGTCGAGGGGGGGGGACGGGTAACACCTTC. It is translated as CASRGGGTGNTF.

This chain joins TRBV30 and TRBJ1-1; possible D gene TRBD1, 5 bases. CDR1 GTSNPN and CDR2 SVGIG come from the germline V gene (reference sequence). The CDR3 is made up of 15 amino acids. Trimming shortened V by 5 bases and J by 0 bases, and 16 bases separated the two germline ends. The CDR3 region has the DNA TGTGCCTGGTCGGTGGGGGGATCCATGAACACTGAAGCTTTCTTT. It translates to CAWSVGGSMNTEAFF.

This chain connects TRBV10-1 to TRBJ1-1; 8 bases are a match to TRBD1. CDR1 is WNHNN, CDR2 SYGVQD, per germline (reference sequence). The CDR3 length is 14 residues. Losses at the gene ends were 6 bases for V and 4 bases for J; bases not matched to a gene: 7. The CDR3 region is CASSQTDRGTEAFF. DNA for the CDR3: TGCGCCAGCAGCCAAACAGACAGGGGCACTGAAGCTTTCTTT.

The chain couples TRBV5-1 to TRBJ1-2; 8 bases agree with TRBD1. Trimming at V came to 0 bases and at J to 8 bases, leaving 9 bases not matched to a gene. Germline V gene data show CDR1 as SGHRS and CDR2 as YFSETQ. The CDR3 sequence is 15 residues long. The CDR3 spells CASSLVAGGAGGYTF. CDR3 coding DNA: TGCGCCAGCAGCTTGGTGGCAGGGGGCGCGGGAGGCTACACCTTC.

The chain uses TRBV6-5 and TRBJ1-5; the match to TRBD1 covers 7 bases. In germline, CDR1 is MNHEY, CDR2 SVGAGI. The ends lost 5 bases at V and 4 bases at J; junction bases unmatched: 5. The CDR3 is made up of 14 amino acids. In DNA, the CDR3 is TGTGCCAGCAGTCTCAAGGGGGCAAATCAGCCCCAGCATTTT. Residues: CASSLKGANQPQHF.

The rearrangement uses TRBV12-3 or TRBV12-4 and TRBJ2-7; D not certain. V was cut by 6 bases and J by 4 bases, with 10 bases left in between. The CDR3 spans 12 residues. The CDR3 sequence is CASSPGSYEQYF. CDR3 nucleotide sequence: TGTGCCAGCAGCCCCGGTTCTTACGAGCAGTACTTC.

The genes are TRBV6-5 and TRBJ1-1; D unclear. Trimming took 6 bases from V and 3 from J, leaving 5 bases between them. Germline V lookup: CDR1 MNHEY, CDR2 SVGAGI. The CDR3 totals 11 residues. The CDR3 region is CASRGYTEAFF. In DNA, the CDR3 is TGTGCCAGCAGGGGCTACACTGAAGCTTTCTTT.

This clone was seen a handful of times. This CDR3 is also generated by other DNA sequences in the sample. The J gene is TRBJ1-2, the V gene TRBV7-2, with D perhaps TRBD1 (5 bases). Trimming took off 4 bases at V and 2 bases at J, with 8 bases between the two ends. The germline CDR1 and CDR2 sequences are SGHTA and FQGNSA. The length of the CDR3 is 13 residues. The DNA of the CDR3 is TGTGCCAGCAGCTATGACAGCAACTATGGCTACACCTTC. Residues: CASSYDSNYGYTF.

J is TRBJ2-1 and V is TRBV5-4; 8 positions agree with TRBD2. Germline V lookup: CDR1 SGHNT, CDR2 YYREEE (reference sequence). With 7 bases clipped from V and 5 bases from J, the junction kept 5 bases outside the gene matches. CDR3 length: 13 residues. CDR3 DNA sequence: TGTGCCAGCCGAGCGGGAGTAGACAATGAGCAGTTCTTC. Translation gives CASRAGVDNEQFF.

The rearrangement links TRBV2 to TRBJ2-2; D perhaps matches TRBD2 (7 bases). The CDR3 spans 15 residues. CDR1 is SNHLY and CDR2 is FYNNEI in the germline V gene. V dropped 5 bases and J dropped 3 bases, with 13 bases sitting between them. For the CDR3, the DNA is TGTGCCAGCAGTCGGGGGGCGCGGGACACCGGGGAGCTGTTTTTT. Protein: CASSRGARDTGELFF.

The CDR3 nucleotides are TGCGCCAGCAGCCGCGTTTGGGCGATAGGAAACACCATATATTTT. It is translated as CASSRVWAIGNTIYF. The chain links TRBV4-1 to TRBJ1-3; D ambiguous. Germline V gene sequence: CDR1 MGHRA, CDR2 YSYEKL. Deletions cut 4 bases from V and 4 bases from J, with 14 bases between. There are 15 residues in the CDR3.

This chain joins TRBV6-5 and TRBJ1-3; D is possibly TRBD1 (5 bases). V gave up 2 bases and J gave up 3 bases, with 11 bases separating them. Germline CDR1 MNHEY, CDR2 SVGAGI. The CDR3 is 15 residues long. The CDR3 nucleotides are TGTGCCAGCAGTTACAAGGGGTTAGGTGGAAACACCATATATTTT. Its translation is CASSYKGLGGNTIYF.